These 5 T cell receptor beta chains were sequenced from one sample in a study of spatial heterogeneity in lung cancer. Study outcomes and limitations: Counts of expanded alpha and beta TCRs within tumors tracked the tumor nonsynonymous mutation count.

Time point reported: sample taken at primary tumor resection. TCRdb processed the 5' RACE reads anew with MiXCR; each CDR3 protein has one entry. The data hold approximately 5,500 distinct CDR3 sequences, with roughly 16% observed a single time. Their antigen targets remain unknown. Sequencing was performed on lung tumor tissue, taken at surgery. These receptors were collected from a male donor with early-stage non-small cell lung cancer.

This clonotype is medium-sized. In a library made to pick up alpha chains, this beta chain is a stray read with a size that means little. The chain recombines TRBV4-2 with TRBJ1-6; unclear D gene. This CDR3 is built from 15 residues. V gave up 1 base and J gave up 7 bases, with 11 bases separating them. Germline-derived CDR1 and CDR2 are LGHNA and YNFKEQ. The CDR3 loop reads CASSQATAENSPLHF. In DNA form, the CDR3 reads TGTGCCAGCAGCCAAGCCACAGCCGAAAATTCACCCCTCCACTTT.

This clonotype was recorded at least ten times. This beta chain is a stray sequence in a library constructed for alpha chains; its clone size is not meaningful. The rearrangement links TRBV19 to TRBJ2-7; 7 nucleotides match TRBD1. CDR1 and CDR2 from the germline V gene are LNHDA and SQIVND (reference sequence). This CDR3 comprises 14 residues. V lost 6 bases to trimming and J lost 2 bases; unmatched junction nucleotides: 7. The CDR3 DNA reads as TGTGCCAGTAGGGAGACAGGGCTTGCCTACGAGCAGTACTTC. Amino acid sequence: CASRETGLAYEQYF.

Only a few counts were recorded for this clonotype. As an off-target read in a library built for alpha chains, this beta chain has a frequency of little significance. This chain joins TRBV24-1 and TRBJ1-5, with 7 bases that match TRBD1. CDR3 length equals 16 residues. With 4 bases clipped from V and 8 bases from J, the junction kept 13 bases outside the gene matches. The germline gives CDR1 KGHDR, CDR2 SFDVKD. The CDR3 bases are TGTGCCACCAGTGACGATTCAGGGGGGCCTGGAAAGCCCCAGCATTTT. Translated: CATSDDSGGPGKPQHF.

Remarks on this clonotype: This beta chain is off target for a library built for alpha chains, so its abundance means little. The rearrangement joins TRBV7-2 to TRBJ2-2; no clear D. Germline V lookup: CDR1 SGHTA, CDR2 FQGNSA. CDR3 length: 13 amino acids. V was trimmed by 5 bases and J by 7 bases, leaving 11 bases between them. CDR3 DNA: TGTGCCAGCAGCCAAAACAGATACGGGGAGCTGTTTTTT. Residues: CASSQNRYGELFF.

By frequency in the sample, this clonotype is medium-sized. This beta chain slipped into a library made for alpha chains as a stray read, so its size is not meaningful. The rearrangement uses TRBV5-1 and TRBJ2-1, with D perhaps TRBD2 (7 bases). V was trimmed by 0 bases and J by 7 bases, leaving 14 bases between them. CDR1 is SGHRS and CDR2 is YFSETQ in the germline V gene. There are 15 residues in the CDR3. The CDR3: CASSLAAGAGNEQFF. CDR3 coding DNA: TGCGCCAGCAGCTTGGCCGCGGGGGCGGGTAATGAGCAGTTCTTC.